These T cell receptor beta chains were read from a single sample in a study of blood T cell repertoires in COVID-19. Using immunoSEQ multiplex PCR, the repertoire was profiled, and TCRdb retains in-frame clones only, with some absent. The table records approximately 58,000 clones, about nine tenths of them present only once. The sample consisted of peripheral blood. Every receptor here comes from a woman older than 75 with active COVID-19. CDR3s include the opening cysteine and the closing phenylalanine or tryptophan. A D gene is named only where the DNA matches it firmly. Only part of the rows carry a size: once, few, many, or a class if the clone is expanded.

D	length	J	V	size	CDR3	DNA
NA	15	TRBJ2-7	TRBV5-1	NA	CASSPGVGVTYEQYF	TGCGCCAGCAGCCCGGGGGTAGGTGTAACCTACGAGCAGTACTTC
NA	13	TRBJ2-5	TRBV19	NA	CASSIAVQETQYF	TGTGCCAGTAGTATAGCGGTTCAAGAGACCCAGTACTTC
NA	17	TRBJ2-1	TRBV28	NA	CASSPTSALYSYNEQFF	TGTGCCAGCAGTCCAACCTCCGCACTTTACTCCTACAATGAGCAGTTCTTC
NA	12	TRBJ2-1	TRBV18	NA	CASSPTAGEQFF	TGTGCCAGCTCACCCACAGCGGGTGAGCAGTTCTTC
NA	16	TRBJ2-7	TRBV4-1	NA	CASSLQGGLGSYEQYF	TGCGCCAGCAGCCTCCAGGGGGGACTGGGCTCCTACGAGCAGTACTTC
TRBD2	15	TRBJ2-3	TRBV5-4	NA	CASSFSGGRPDTQYF	TGTGCCAGCAGCTTTAGCGGGGGCCGACCAGATACGCAGTATTTT
TRBD2	17	TRBJ2-1	TRBV29-1	few	CSVGGVTSGSSYNEQFF	TGCAGCGTTGGAGGGGTGACTAGCGGGAGTTCCTACAATGAGCAGTTCTTC
TRBD1	15	TRBJ2-7	TRBV5-1	NA	CASSLRTGDPYEQYF	TGCGCCAGCAGCCTCCGGACAGGGGACCCCTACGAGCAGTACTTC
NA	14	TRBJ2-6	TRBV6-6	once	CASSYSQGANVLTF	TGTGCCAGCAGTTACTCACAGGGGGCCAACGTCCTGACTTTC
TRBD1	16	TRBJ1-1	TRBV19	NA	CASSAGTGLMNTEAFF	TGTGCCAGTAGTGCCGGGACAGGGCTGATGAACACTGAAGCTTTCTTT
TRBD1	15	TRBJ2-3	TRBV6-1	NA	CASSEMGQATDTQYF	TGTGCCAGCAGTGAAATGGGACAGGCCACAGATACGCAGTATTTT
TRBD1	15	TRBJ2-7	TRBV4-1	NA	CASSQGDRSTDEQYF	TGCGCCAGCAGCCAAGGGGACAGGAGTACCGACGAGCAGTACTTC
TRBD2	14	TRBJ2-3	TRBV10-3	NA	CAISPSGRGDTQYF	TGTGCCATCAGTCCTAGCGGGAGGGGAGATACGCAGTATTTT
TRBD2	15	TRBJ2-2	TRBV27	NA	CASGTSGSNTGELFF	TGTGCCAGCGGGACTAGCGGATCGAACACCGGGGAGCTGTTTTTT
TRBD2	15	TRBJ2-1	TRBV28	NA	CASSPFSGGMHEQFF	TGTGCCAGCAGCCCTTTTAGCGGGGGTATGCATGAGCAGTTCTTC
TRBD1	15	TRBJ1-4	TRBV2	NA	CASSRQGLDDEKLFF	TGTGCCAGCAGCCGACAGGGGCTTGATGATGAAAAACTGTTTTTT
TRBD1	16	TRBJ1-2	TRBV7-8	NA	CASSLASNRGGLGYTF	TGTGCCAGCAGCTTAGCGAGTAATAGAGGGGGCTTGGGCTACACCTTC
TRBD1	15	TRBJ2-5	TRBV12-5	NA	CASGPPGAGGETQYF	TGTGCTAGTGGTCCACCCGGAGCAGGGGGAGAGACCCAGTACTTC
NA	14	TRBJ2-1	TRBV2	NA	CASSEAGAYNEQFF	TGTGCCAGCAGTGAAGCGGGGGCTTACAATGAGCAGTTCTTC
NA	15	TRBJ1-1	TRBV18	once	CASCASGAVNTEAFF	TGTGCCAGCTGCGCCAGCGGGGCGGTGAACACTGAAGCTTTCTTT
NA	14	TRBJ1-3	TRBV2	few	CASSGDSGGNTIYF	TGTGCCAGCAGTGGCGACTCGGGAGGAAACACCATATATTTT
NA	15	TRBJ1-4	TRBV7-9	NA	CASSYPGKGEEKLFF	TGTGCCAGCAGCTACCCGGGGAAGGGAGAGGAAAAACTGTTTTTT
NA	15	TRBJ2-7	TRBV5-8	NA	CASSSGLTATREQYF	TGTGCCAGCAGCTCCGGGTTGACGGCGACTCGCGAGCAGTACTTC
NA	13	TRBJ2-2	TRBV12-3/TRBV12-4	NA	CASSLGGNGELFF	TGTGCCAGCAGCCTTGGCGGAAACGGGGAGCTGTTTTTT